This is a list of T cell receptor beta chains from one sample in a study of sequential checkpoint blockade in melanoma. The repertoire was sequenced with immunoSEQ multiplex PCR; TCRdb's copy has only in-frame clones and lacks some. This sample has tens of thousands of clones, with approximately 85% found just once. Material: CD8+ T cells sorted from blood (inferred from file names), obtained from a patient given nivolumab and ipilimumab in sequence. The origin of the receptors is a human donor with melanoma. Each CDR3 is given with its conserved first and last residue. The D gene is left open where the match is weak. Size is stated for part of the rows, as once, few or many counts, or as a class when the clone is expanded.

j_gene: TRBJ1-2; d_gene: .; abundance: .; v_gene: TRBV6-5; CDR3aa: CATFLAYGYTF; CDR3nt: TGTGCCACCTTTTTAGCCTATGGCTACACCTTC
j_gene: TRBJ2-7; d_gene: TRBD1; abundance: .; v_gene: TRBV28; CDR3aa: CASSLLPGGSYEQYF; CDR3nt: TGTGCCAGCAGTTTATTACCAGGGGGCTCCTACGAGCAGTACTTC
j_gene: TRBJ2-5; d_gene: TRBD1; abundance: .; v_gene: TRBV27; CDR3aa: CASRSTRTGGLETQYF; CDR3nt: TGTGCCAGCAGATCAACCAGGACAGGGGGCCTAGAGACCCAGTACTTC
j_gene: TRBJ1-2; d_gene: .; abundance: .; v_gene: TRBV5-6; CDR3aa: CASSLQGFANYGYTF; CDR3nt: TGTGCCAGCAGCTTACAGGGCTTCGCTAACTATGGCTACACCTTC
j_gene: TRBJ2-3; d_gene: TRBD1; abundance: .; v_gene: TRBV6-1; CDR3aa: CASSDELQGAGTDTQYF; CDR3nt: TGTGCCAGCAGTGACGAACTACAGGGGGCAGGCACAGATACGCAGTATTTT
j_gene: TRBJ2-3; d_gene: TRBD2; abundance: .; v_gene: TRBV5-4; CDR3aa: CASSTGTSISSTDTQYF; CDR3nt: TGTGCCAGCAGTACCGGGACTAGCATCTCTAGCACAGATACGCAGTATTTT
j_gene: TRBJ1-1; d_gene: TRBD1; abundance: .; v_gene: TRBV7-9; CDR3aa: CASREGTVEAFF; CDR3nt: TGTGCCAGCAGAGAGGGGACAGTAGAAGCTTTCTTT
j_gene: TRBJ2-7; d_gene: .; abundance: .; v_gene: TRBV6-5; CDR3aa: CASSYSPRERVEQYF; CDR3nt: TGTGCCAGCAGTTACTCTCCAAGGGAGCGGGTCGAGCAGTACTTC
j_gene: TRBJ2-7; d_gene: .; abundance: .; v_gene: TRBV5-1; CDR3aa: CASSPGGLEQYF; CDR3nt: TGCGCCAGCAGCCCGGGCGGGCTCGAGCAGTACTTC
j_gene: TRBJ2-7; d_gene: .; abundance: .; v_gene: TRBV5-8; CDR3aa: CASSLAGSSYEQYF; CDR3nt: TGTGCCAGCAGCTTGGCCGGGAGCTCCTACGAGCAGTACTTC
j_gene: TRBJ2-7; d_gene: TRBD2; abundance: once; v_gene: TRBV27; CDR3aa: CASSYPGAGVYEQYF; CDR3nt: TGTGCCAGCTCCTACCCTGGGGCGGGAGTTTACGAGCAGTACTTC
j_gene: TRBJ2-7; d_gene: TRBD2; abundance: .; v_gene: TRBV28; CDR3aa: CASNLGGASFSYEQYF; CDR3nt: TGTGCCAGCAACCTCGGGGGGGCCTCCTTTTCCTACGAGCAGTACTTC
j_gene: TRBJ2-7; d_gene: .; abundance: .; v_gene: TRBV5-4; CDR3aa: CASSPNLSYEQYF; CDR3nt: TGTGCCAGCAGCCCTAACCTCTCCTACGAGCAGTACTTC
j_gene: TRBJ1-5; d_gene: .; abundance: .; v_gene: TRBV19; CDR3aa: CASSDLGQPQHF; CDR3nt: TGTGCCAGTAGTGACCTGGGCCAGCCCCAGCATTTT
j_gene: TRBJ1-1; d_gene: .; abundance: .; v_gene: TRBV4-1; CDR3aa: CASSHSRTGDTEAFF; CDR3nt: TGCGCCAGCAGCCACTCTCGGACGGGGGACACTGAAGCTTTCTTT
j_gene: TRBJ2-2; d_gene: .; abundance: .; v_gene: TRBV10-1; CDR3aa: CASSVQLNTGELFF; CDR3nt: TGCGCCAGCAGTGTACAGCTAAACACCGGGGAGCTGTTTTTT
j_gene: TRBJ1-3; d_gene: .; abundance: .; v_gene: TRBV19; CDR3aa: CASSIDDNSGNTIYF; CDR3nt: TGTGCCAGTAGTATAGATGACAACTCTGGAAACACCATATATTTT
j_gene: TRBJ2-1; d_gene: TRBD2; abundance: .; v_gene: TRBV7-9; CDR3aa: CASSPQESGSRNEQFF; CDR3nt: TGTGCCAGCAGCCCCCAAGAAAGCGGGAGTCGCAATGAGCAGTTCTTC
j_gene: TRBJ2-4; d_gene: .; abundance: .; v_gene: TRBV4-1; CDR3aa: CASSQFGGELAKNIQYF; CDR3nt: TGCGCCAGCAGCCAATTCGGCGGGGAATTAGCCAAAAACATTCAGTACTTC
j_gene: TRBJ1-5; d_gene: .; abundance: .; v_gene: TRBV28; CDR3aa: CASKSTGPIPERNQPQHF; CDR3nt: TGTGCCAGCAAGAGTACAGGGCCTATCCCCGAGAGGAATCAGCCCCAGCATTTT
j_gene: TRBJ1-2; d_gene: .; abundance: .; v_gene: TRBV28; CDR3aa: CASSPLGGAYGYTF; CDR3nt: TGTGCCAGCAGTCCCTTAGGAGGGGCCTATGGCTACACCTTC
j_gene: TRBJ2-5; d_gene: TRBD1; abundance: .; v_gene: TRBV4-1; CDR3aa: CASSQVGQGEEAQYF; CDR3nt: TGCGCCAGCAGCCAAGTAGGACAGGGGGAAGAGGCCCAGTACTTC
j_gene: TRBJ2-7; d_gene: TRBD2; abundance: .; v_gene: TRBV7-8; CDR3aa: CASSWTGGHYEQYF; CDR3nt: TGTGCCAGCAGCTGGACGGGAGGGCACTACGAGCAGTACTTC
j_gene: TRBJ1-1; d_gene: .; abundance: .; v_gene: TRBV10-1; CDR3aa: CASSDNSEAFF; CDR3nt: TGCGCCAGCAGTGATAACAGTGAAGCTTTCTTT
j_gene: TRBJ2-2; d_gene: TRBD1; abundance: once; v_gene: TRBV23-1; CDR3aa: CATEPPTGNPGELFF; CDR3nt: TGCGCCACCGAGCCCCCGACAGGGAATCCCGGGGAGCTGTTTTTT
j_gene: TRBJ2-7; d_gene: .; abundance: few; v_gene: TRBV7-8; CDR3aa: CASSWGGTYEQYF; CDR3nt: TGTGCCAGCAGCTGGGGCGGGACCTACGAGCAGTACTTC
j_gene: TRBJ2-7; d_gene: .; abundance: few; v_gene: TRBV7-9; CDR3aa: CASSLDQGGEQYF; CDR3nt: TGTGCCAGCAGCTTAGATCAGGGGGGCGAGCAGTACTTC
j_gene: TRBJ2-2; d_gene: .; abundance: .; v_gene: TRBV18; CDR3aa: CASPHGITGELFF; CDR3nt: TGTGCCAGCCCCCACGGGATCACCGGGGAGCTGTTTTTT
j_gene: TRBJ1-2; d_gene: .; abundance: .; v_gene: TRBV7-9; CDR3aa: CASSLYRADGYTF; CDR3nt: TGTGCCAGCAGCTTATACAGGGCTGATGGCTACACCTTC
j_gene: TRBJ2-3; d_gene: TRBD2; abundance: .; v_gene: TRBV27; CDR3aa: CASSRSGGADTQYF; CDR3nt: TGTGCCAGCAGCCGAAGCGGGGGGGCGGATACGCAGTATTTT
j_gene: TRBJ2-7; d_gene: .; abundance: .; v_gene: TRBV4-1; CDR3aa: CASSQEAATNYEQYF; CDR3nt: TGCGCCAGCAGCCAAGAGGCAGCTACTAACTACGAGCAGTACTTC
j_gene: TRBJ2-1; d_gene: TRBD1; abundance: .; v_gene: TRBV28; CDR3aa: CASSFPLAPGTGYNEQFF; CDR3nt: TGTGCCAGCAGTTTTCCCCTTGCTCCCGGGACAGGGTACAATGAGCAGTTCTTC
j_gene: TRBJ1-1; d_gene: .; abundance: .; v_gene: TRBV6-4; CDR3aa: CASSNRENTEAFF; CDR3nt: TGTGCCAGCAGCAACCGGGAGAACACTGAAGCTTTCTTT
j_gene: TRBJ2-1; d_gene: .; abundance: .; v_gene: TRBV15; CDR3aa: CATSRDGGPYNEQFF; CDR3nt: TGTGCCACCAGCAGAGACGGTGGTCCCTACAATGAGCAGTTCTTC
j_gene: TRBJ2-3; d_gene: .; abundance: .; v_gene: TRBV6-4; CDR3aa: CASSDSESGTQYF; CDR3nt: TGTGCCAGCAGTGACTCGGAGTCTGGTACGCAGTATTTT
j_gene: TRBJ2-7; d_gene: .; abundance: few; v_gene: TRBV2; CDR3aa: CASSGNGLKAYEQYF; CDR3nt: TGTGCCAGCAGTGGAAACGGGTTAAAGGCCTACGAGCAGTACTTC
j_gene: TRBJ2-7; d_gene: TRBD1; abundance: .; v_gene: TRBV5-6; CDR3aa: CASSWGTGSHEQYF; CDR3nt: TGTGCCAGCAGCTGGGGGACAGGGTCCCACGAGCAGTACTTC
j_gene: TRBJ2-5; d_gene: .; abundance: once; v_gene: TRBV15; CDR3aa: CATRPQGFETQYF; CDR3nt: TGTGCCACCAGACCTCAGGGGTTTGAGACCCAGTACTTC
j_gene: TRBJ1-5; d_gene: .; abundance: .; v_gene: TRBV2; CDR3aa: CASSGEGQQPQHF; CDR3nt: TGTGCCAGCAGTGGGGAAGGACAACAGCCCCAGCATTTT
j_gene: TRBJ2-1; d_gene: TRBD2; abundance: .; v_gene: TRBV19; CDR3aa: CASSVSSGDEQFF; CDR3nt: TGTGCCAGTAGTGTGTCTAGCGGGGATGAGCAGTTCTTC
j_gene: TRBJ2-2; d_gene: TRBD2; abundance: .; v_gene: TRBV27; CDR3aa: CASALWGGTGELFF; CDR3nt: TGTGCCAGTGCCCTATGGGGGGGAACCGGGGAGCTGTTTTTT
j_gene: TRBJ2-1; d_gene: .; abundance: once; v_gene: TRBV27; CDR3aa: CASTQGNNEQFF; CDR3nt: TGTGCCAGCACCCAGGGGAACAATGAGCAGTTCTTC
j_gene: TRBJ2-1; d_gene: TRBD2; abundance: few; v_gene: TRBV27; CDR3aa: CASSLAGGGLDEQFF; CDR3nt: TGTGCCAGCAGTTTGGCGGGGGGGGGCCTCGATGAGCAGTTCTTC
j_gene: TRBJ1-3; d_gene: .; abundance: .; v_gene: TRBV27; CDR3aa: CASSLEGSSGNTIYF; CDR3nt: TGTGCCAGCAGTTTGGAGGGGAGCTCTGGAAACACCATATATTTT
j_gene: TRBJ1-2; d_gene: .; abundance: .; v_gene: TRBV30; CDR3aa: CAWSVMHRVLPNYGYTF; CDR3nt: TGTGCCTGGAGTGTAATGCACAGGGTGTTACCGAACTATGGCTACACCTTC